Shown below are 23 T cell receptor beta chains from a single sample sequenced in a study of OX40 agonist ivuxolimab in advanced cancers. Some clones are missing from TCRdb's copy, which holds only in-frame ones; the method was immunoSEQ multiplex PCR. The table includes thousands of clones, roughly 68% detected once. The specimen was CD4+ or CD8+ T cells sorted from blood, collected in a trial of the OX40 agonist ivuxolimab. These receptors came from an adult with an advanced solid tumor such as melanoma, head and neck, liver or kidney cancer.

The chain employs TRBV5-1 and TRBJ2-5; D gene uncertain. V lost 4 bases to trimming and J lost 4 bases, with 20 bases between them. CDR1 SGHRS and CDR2 YFSETQ come from the germline V gene. This CDR3 has 16 amino acids. The CDR3 DNA reads TGCGCCAGCAGCCGCCTGATTTACGCAGACGGAGAGACCCAGTACTTC. Its protein is CASSRLIYADGETQYF.

In DNA, the CDR3 is TGTGCCTGGAGTTTCAACCCCGCTATTTACGAGCAGTACTTC. Its translation: CAWSFNPAIYEQYF. The chain is built from TRBV30 and TRBJ2-7; D remains unclear. Deletions cut 2 bases from V and 4 bases from J, with 15 bases between. Germline V gene sequence: CDR1 GTSNPN, CDR2 SVGIG (reference sequence). The CDR3 extends over 14 amino acids.

This clone was seen a handful of times. V is TRBV28 and J is TRBJ2-7; no definite D call. The CDR3 length is 14 residues. Deletions cut 6 bases from V and 5 bases from J, with 17 bases between. The germline V gene encodes CDR1 MDHEN and CDR2 SYDVKM. The CDR3: CASSPRAHADEQYF. CDR3 nucleotides: TGTGCCAGCAGCCCCCGGGCGCACGCAGACGAGCAGTACTTC.

This chain links TRBV5-6 with TRBJ2-4; no clear D. The CDR3 loop spans 14 amino acids. The germline gives CDR1 SGHDT, CDR2 YYEEEE. The V and J ends lost 2 bases and 3 bases respectively, with 9 bases between them. The CDR3 is CASSFPGSKNIQYF. The CDR3 nucleotides read TGTGCCAGCAGCTTTCCAGGCAGCAAAAACATTCAGTACTTC.

The V call is TRBV4-2, the J call TRBJ1-2, with TRBD1 identical over 9 bases. CDR1 and CDR2 (germline): LGHNA, YNFKEQ. Trimming removed 5 bases from V and 3 bases from J; junction bases left unmatched: 16. The CDR3 is 18 amino acids. CDR3 in amino acids: CASSFGTGLEVGDYGYTF. In DNA, the CDR3 is TGTGCCAGCAGCTTTGGGACAGGGTTAGAGGTGGGCGACTATGGCTACACCTTC.

The chain links TRBV6-4 to TRBJ2-2, with no clear D. Germline CDR1 and CDR2: MRHNA and SNTAGT. This CDR3 is built from 14 residues. V was pared by 4 bases and J by 3 bases, with 9 bases between. The CDR3 DNA reads TGTGCCAGCAGTGTGGGTACGGACACCGGGGAGCTGTTTTTT. It specifies CASSVGTDTGELFF.

This clone came up a few times. A junction end diverges from the germline sequence, so it may reflect a read error. The V and J genes are TRBV4-2 and TRBJ2-4; D is undetermined. The CDR3 totals 13 residues. Per the germline V gene, CDR1 is LGHNA and CDR2 is YNFKEQ. The CDR3 sequence: CASSQVSGWHLRF. The CDR3 DNA sequence: TGTGCCAGCAGCCAAGTTTCCGGGTGGCACCTTCGCTTC.

This clone was detected many times. The rearrangement joins TRBV2 to TRBJ1-2; TRBD1 matches 8 bases. The CDR3 runs 13 residues. The germline V gene encodes CDR1 SNHLY and CDR2 FYNNEI. With 6 bases clipped from V and 8 bases from J, the junction kept 8 bases outside the gene matches. CDR3 nucleotide sequence: TGTGCCAGCAGCGCAGGGACAGGCGGAGGCTACACCTTC. Residues: CASSAGTGGGYTF.

This clone has just a few counts. The chain combines TRBV15 with TRBJ2-2; possible D gene TRBD2, 5 bases. CDR1 is LNHNV, CDR2 YYDKDF, per germline (reference sequence). The ends were cut back, 11 bases at V and 5 bases at J, with 15 bases in the middle. This CDR3 contains 13 residues. CDR3 protein: CASADFFTGELFF. The CDR3 region has the DNA TGTGCCTCCGCGGACTTTTTTACCGGGGAGCTGTTTTTT.

The genes are TRBV30 and TRBJ1-2, with D hard to call. V was shortened by 3 bases and J by 4 bases, with 24 bases between the two germline ends. The CDR3 has 17 residues. Germline V gene data show CDR1 as GTSNPN and CDR2 as SVGIG (reference sequence). CDR3 sequence: CAWSGLSTDGVFYGYTF. CDR3 bases: TGTGCCTGGAGCGGTCTCTCAACGGACGGAGTTTTCTATGGCTACACCTTC.

This chain joins TRBV28 and TRBJ1-5; D may be TRBD1 (6 bases). Deletions cut 6 bases from V and 1 base from J, with 13 bases between. In germline, CDR1 is MDHEN, CDR2 SYDVKM. CDR3 size: 15 residues. The CDR3 protein is CASSQQGASNQPQHF. Here the CDR3 DNA reads TGTGCCAGCAGCCAACAGGGAGCGAGCAATCAGCCCCAGCATTTT.

This clone was counted ten times or more. The V gene is TRBV11-3, the J gene TRBJ2-1; TRBD1 is a possible D gene (6 bases). The CDR3 covers 14 residues. The germline V and J ends were trimmed by 5 bases and 8 bases, with 16 bases remaining between them. Germline V lookup: CDR1 SGHNT, CDR2 YENEEA. CDR3 DNA: TGTGCCAGCAGCCAGGCCCCCACAGGGCATGAGCAGTTCTTC. Translated, it gives CASSQAPTGHEQFF.

The chain is built from TRBV15 and TRBJ2-5, with 12 bases matching TRBD2. V dropped 1 base and J dropped 5; count of bases not matched to a gene: 5. The CDR3 loop spans 16 amino acids. CDR1 is LNHNV, CDR2 YYDKDF, per germline (reference sequence). CDR3: CATSRVLAGGWETQYF. CDR3 in DNA: TGTGCCACCAGCAGAGTACTAGCGGGAGGATGGGAGACCCAGTACTTC.

The rearrangement joins TRBV7-6 to TRBJ2-1; 16 positions agree with TRBD2. The V and J ends lost 3 bases and 7 bases, in that order; junction bases with no gene match: 3. The CDR3 contains 16 residues. Germline V gene sequence: CDR1 SGHVS, CDR2 FNYEAQ. CDR3 protein: CASSLEGLAGGNEQFF. The CDR3 DNA sequence: TGTGCCAGCAGCTTGGAGGGACTAGCGGGAGGGAATGAGCAGTTCTTC. Full variable domain (outside the CDR3, taken from reference TRBV7-6 and TRBJ2-1): GAGVSQSPRYKVTKRGQDVALRCDPISGHVSLYWYRQALGQGPEFLTYFNYEAQQDKSGLPNDRFSAERPEGSISTLTIQRTEQRDSAMYRCASSLEGLAGGNEQFFGPGTRLTVL.

The chain recombines TRBV28 with TRBJ1-5; no firm D call. The CDR3 has 13 residues. V was trimmed by 5 bases and J by 0 bases, leaving 5 bases between them. Germline values: CDR1 MDHEN, CDR2 SYDVKM. CDR3 region: CASSPDSNQPQHF. The CDR3 nucleotides read TGTGCCAGCAGTCCAGATAGCAATCAGCCCCAGCATTTT.

This clone was found a few times. This chain uses TRBV6-5 with TRBJ1-5; D ambiguous. V was trimmed by 0 bases and J by 1 base, leaving 7 bases between them. Germline V lookup: CDR1 MNHEY, CDR2 SVGAGI. This CDR3 has 15 amino acids. This CDR3 is CASSYSIISNQPQHF. DNA for the CDR3: TGTGCCAGCAGTTACTCGATTATCAGCAATCAGCCCCAGCATTTT.

This chain joins TRBV2 and TRBJ2-7, with D tentatively TRBD1 (5 bases). The CDR3 is made up of 14 amino acids. Deletions cut 2 bases from V and 4 bases from J, with 12 bases between. Germline V lookup: CDR1 SNHLY, CDR2 FYNNEI. CDR3 region: CASSERGRIYEQYF. The CDR3 nucleotides are TGTGCCAGCAGTGAAAGGGGTAGAATATACGAGCAGTACTTC.

The chain recombines TRBV5-6 with TRBJ2-5; D possibly corresponds to TRBD2 (6 bases). The J call may be faulty, since TRBJ2-7 better matches the DNA end. This CDR3 spans 16 amino acids. Germline lookup yields CDR1 SGHDT and CDR2 YYEEEE. In nucleotides, the CDR3 is TGTGCCAGCAGCAAGGGAAGCCACAGGACTACCTACGAGCAGTACTTC. As protein: CASSKGSHRTTYEQYF.

Relative to its sample, this clone is hyperexpanded. The genes are TRBV29-1 and TRBJ2-7, with 12 bases that match TRBD2. Germline V gives CDR1 SQVTM, CDR2 ANQGSEA. J was trimmed by 6 bases and V by 6 bases; bases with no gene match: 12. There are 15 residues in the CDR3. CDR3 DNA: TGCAGCGTCGCCGAGACTAGCGGGAGTCCCTCCGAGCAGTACTTC. This sequence encodes CSVAETSGSPSEQYF.

The chain employs TRBV4-1 and TRBJ1-1; D remains ambiguous. Trimming removed 3 bases at V and 1 base at J, with 12 bases between. Germline-derived CDR1 and CDR2 are MGHRA and YSYEKL. CDR3 size: 15 residues. CDR3 residues: CASSQLPATNTEAFF. The CDR3 DNA is TGCGCCAGCAGCCAGTTACCAGCGACGAACACTGAAGCTTTCTTT.

The chain recombines TRBV6-1 with TRBJ2-7; tentative D call: TRBD2 (5 bases). Germline CDR1 reads MNHNS; CDR2 reads SASEGT. The V end lost 10 bases, the J end lost 5 bases, and 21 bases lay between the germline ends. The CDR3 has 14 amino acids. Written as DNA, the CDR3 is TGTGCCACCAAGTTGAGGGTTAGCGAAGACGAGCAGTACTTC. Encoded protein: CATKLRVSEDEQYF.

The chain carries TRBV4-2 and TRBJ2-5, with D unclear. This CDR3 is 13 amino acids long. Trimming stripped 5 bases from V and 4 bases from J, with 11 bases between. Germline lookup yields CDR1 LGHNA and CDR2 YNFKEQ. Written as DNA, the CDR3 is TGTGCCAGCAGCTCCCAAAACTTAGAGACCCAGTACTTC. Protein product: CASSSQNLETQYF.

The V call is TRBV29-1, the J call TRBJ2-1; D is unresolved. The CDR3 length is 15 residues. The germline V gene has CDR1 SQVTM and CDR2 ANQGSEA. The V gene lost 8 bases and the J gene lost 6 bases, with 23 bases spanning the gap. The CDR3 here is CSYEAPPPQINEQFF. The DNA of the CDR3 is TGCAGCTATGAGGCCCCCCCGCCCCAGATCAATGAGCAGTTCTTC.